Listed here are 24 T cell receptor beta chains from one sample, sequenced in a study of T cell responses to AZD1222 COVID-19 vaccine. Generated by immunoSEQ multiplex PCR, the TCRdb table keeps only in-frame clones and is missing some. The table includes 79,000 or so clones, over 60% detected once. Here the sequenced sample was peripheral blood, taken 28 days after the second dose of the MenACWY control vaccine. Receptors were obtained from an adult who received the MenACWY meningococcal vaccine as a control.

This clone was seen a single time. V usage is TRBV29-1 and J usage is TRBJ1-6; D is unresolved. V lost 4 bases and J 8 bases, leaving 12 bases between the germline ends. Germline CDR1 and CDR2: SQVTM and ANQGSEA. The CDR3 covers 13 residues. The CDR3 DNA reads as TGCAGCGTTGCCCAGGCTCGAGATTCACCCCTCCACTTT. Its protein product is CSVAQARDSPLHF.

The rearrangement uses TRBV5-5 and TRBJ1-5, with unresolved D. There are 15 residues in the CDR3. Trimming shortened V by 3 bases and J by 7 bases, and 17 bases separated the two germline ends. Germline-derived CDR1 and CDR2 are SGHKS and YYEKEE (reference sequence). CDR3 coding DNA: TGTGCCAGCAGCTCAGACGATCGGGCGGGGCAGCCCCAGCATTTT. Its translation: CASSSDDRAGQPQHF.

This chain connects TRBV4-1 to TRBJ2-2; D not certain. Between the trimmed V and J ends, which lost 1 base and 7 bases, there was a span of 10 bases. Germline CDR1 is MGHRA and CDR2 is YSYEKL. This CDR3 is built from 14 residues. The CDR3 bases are TGCGCCAGCAGCCAAGCCGCTCCCGTCGGGGAGCTGTTTTTT. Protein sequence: CASSQAAPVGELFF.

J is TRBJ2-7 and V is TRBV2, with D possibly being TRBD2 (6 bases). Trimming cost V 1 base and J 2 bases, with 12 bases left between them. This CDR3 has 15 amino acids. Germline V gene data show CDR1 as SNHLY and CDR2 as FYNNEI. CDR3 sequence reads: CASSEGLGRTYEQYF. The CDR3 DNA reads TGTGCCAGCAGTGAAGGACTAGGGCGTACCTACGAGCAGTACTTC.

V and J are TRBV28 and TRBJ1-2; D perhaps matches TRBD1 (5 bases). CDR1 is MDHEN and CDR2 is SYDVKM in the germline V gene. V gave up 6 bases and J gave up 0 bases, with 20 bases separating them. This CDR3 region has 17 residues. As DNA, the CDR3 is TGTGCCAGCAGCCCCAAAGGGTGGCAGGGAACTAACTATGGCTACACCTTC. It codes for CASSPKGWQGTNYGYTF.

CDR3 sequence (DNA): TGCGCCAGCAGCTTGGCCGGGACAGGGGCTGGAAACACCATATATTTT. It is translated as CASSLAGTGAGNTIYF. V gene TRBV5-1 combines with J gene TRBJ1-3; 10 nucleotides agree with TRBD1. The CDR3 is made up of 16 amino acids. CDR1 and CDR2 (germline): SGHRS, YFSETQ. V lost 0 bases to trimming and J lost 2 bases; unmatched junction nucleotides: 2.

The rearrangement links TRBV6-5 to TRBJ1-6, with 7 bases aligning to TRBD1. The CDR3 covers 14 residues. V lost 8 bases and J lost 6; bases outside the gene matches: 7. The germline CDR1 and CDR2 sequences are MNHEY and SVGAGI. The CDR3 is CASGNRGRNSPLHF. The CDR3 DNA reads TGTGCCAGCGGCAACAGGGGCCGTAATTCACCCCTCCACTTT.

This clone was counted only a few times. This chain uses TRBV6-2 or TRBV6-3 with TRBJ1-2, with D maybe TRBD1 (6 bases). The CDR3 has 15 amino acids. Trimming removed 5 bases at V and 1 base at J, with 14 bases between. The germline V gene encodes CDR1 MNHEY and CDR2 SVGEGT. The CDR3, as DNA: TGTGCCAGCAGTGGAGGACAGAGCCTTAACTATGGCTACACCTTC. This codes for CASSGGQSLNYGYTF.

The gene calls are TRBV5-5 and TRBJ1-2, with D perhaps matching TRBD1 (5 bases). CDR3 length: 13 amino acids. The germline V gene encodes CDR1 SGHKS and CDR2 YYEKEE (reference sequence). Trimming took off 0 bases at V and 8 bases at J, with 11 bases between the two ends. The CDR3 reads CASSLVPGTGYTF. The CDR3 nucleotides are TGTGCCAGCAGCTTGGTGCCAGGGACGGGCTACACCTTC.

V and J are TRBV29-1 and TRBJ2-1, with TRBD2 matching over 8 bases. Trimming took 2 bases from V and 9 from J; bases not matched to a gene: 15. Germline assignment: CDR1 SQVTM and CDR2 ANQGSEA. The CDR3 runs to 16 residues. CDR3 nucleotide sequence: TGCAGCGTTGAATCGTCTAGGGGCGGGGGGCCCGGTGAGCAGTTCTTC. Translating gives CSVESSRGGGPGEQFF.

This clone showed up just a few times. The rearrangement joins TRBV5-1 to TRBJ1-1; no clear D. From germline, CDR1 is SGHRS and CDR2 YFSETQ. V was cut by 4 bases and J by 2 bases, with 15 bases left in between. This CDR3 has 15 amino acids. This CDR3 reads CASSHGLLPNTEAFF. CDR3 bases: TGCGCCAGCAGCCACGGACTTCTCCCAAACACTGAAGCTTTCTTT. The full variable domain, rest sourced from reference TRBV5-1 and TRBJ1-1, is KAGVTQTPRYLIKTRGQQVTLSCSPISGHRSVSWYQQTPGQGLQFLFEYFSETQRNKGNFPGRFSGRQFSNSRSEMNVSTLELGDSALYLCASSHGLLPNTEAFFGQGTRLTVV.

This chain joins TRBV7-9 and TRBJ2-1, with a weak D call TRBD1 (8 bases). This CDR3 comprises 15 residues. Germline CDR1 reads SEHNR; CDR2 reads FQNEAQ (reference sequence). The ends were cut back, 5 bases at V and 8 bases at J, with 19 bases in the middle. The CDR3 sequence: CASSQGAGLADEQFF. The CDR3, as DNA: TGTGCCAGCAGCCAGGGGGCAGGGCTAGCGGATGAGCAGTTCTTC. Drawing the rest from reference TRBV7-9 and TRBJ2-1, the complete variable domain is DTGVSQNPRHKITKRGQNVTFRCDPISEHNRLYWYRQTLGQGPEFLTYFQNEAQLEKSRLLSDRFSAERPKGSFSTLEIQRTEQGDSAMYLCASSQGAGLADEQFFGPGTRLTVL.

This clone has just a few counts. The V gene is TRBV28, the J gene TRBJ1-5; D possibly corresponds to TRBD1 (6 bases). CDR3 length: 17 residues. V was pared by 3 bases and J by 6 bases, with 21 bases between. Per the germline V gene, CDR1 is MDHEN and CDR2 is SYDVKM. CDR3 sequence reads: CASSFIFQQGTSQPQHF. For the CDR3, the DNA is TGTGCCAGCAGTTTCATCTTCCAACAGGGTACAAGTCAGCCCCAGCATTTT.

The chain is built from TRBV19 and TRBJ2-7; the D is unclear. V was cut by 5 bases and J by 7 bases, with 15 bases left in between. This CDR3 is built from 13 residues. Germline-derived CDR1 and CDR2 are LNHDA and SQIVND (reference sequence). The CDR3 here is CASSGEQFGEQYF. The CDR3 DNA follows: TGTGCCAGTAGTGGGGAACAGTTCGGGGAGCAGTACTTC.

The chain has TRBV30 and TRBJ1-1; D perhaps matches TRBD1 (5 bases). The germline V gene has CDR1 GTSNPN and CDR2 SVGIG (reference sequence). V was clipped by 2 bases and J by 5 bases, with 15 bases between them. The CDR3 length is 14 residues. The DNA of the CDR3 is TGTGCCTGGAGTACGACAGAGGTGGAGACTGAAGCTTTCTTT. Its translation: CAWSTTEVETEAFF.

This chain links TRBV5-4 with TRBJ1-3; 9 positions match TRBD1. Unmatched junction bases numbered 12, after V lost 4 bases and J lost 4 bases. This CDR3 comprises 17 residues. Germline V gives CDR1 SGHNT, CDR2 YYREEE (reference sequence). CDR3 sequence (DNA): TGTGCCAGCAGCGCCGAGCCGGGACAGGGATCCGGAAACACCATATATTTT. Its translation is CASSAEPGQGSGNTIYF. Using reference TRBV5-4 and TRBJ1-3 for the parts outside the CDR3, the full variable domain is ETGVTQSPTHLIKTRGQQVTLRCSSQSGHNTVSWYQQALGQGPQFIFQYYREEENGRGNFPPRFSGLQFPNYSSELNVNALELDDSALYLCASSAEPGQGSGNTIYFGEGSWLTVV.

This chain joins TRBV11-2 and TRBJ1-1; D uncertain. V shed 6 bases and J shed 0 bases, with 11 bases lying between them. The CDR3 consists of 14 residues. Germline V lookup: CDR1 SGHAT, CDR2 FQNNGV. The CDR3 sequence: CASSLYSLNTEAFF. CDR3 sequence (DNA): TGTGCCAGCAGTTTGTATTCCCTGAACACTGAAGCTTTCTTT. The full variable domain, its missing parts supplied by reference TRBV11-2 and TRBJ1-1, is EAGVAQSPRYKIIEKRQSVAFWCNPISGHATLYWYQQILGQGPKLLIQFQNNGVVDDSQLPKDRFSAERLKGVDSTLKIQPAKLEDSAVYLCASSLYSLNTEAFFGQGTRLTVV.

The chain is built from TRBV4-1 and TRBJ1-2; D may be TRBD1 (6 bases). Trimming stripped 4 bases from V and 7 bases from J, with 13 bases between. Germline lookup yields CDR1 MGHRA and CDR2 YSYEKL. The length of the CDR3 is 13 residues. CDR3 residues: CASSPSPGVGYTF. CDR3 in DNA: TGCGCCAGCAGCCCTTCCCCAGGGGTTGGCTACACCTTC.

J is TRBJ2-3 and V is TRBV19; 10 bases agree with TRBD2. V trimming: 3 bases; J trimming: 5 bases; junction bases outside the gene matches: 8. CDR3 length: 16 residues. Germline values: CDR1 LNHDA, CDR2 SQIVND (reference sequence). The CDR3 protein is CASSILAGVILDTQYF. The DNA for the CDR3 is TGTGCCAGTAGTATCCTAGCGGGAGTAATCTTAGATACGCAGTATTTT.

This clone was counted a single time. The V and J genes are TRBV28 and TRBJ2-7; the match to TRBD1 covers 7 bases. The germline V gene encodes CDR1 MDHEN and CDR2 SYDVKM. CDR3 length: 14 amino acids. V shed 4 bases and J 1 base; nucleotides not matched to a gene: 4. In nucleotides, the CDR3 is TGTGCCAGCAGTTCGGGACAGCCTTCCTACGAGCAGTACTTC. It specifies CASSSGQPSYEQYF.

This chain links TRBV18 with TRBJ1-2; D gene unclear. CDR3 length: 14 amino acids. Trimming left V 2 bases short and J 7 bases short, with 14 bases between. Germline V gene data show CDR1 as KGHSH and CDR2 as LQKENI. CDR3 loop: CASSPLPVKGGYTF. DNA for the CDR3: TGTGCCAGCTCACCATTACCCGTTAAAGGTGGCTACACCTTC.

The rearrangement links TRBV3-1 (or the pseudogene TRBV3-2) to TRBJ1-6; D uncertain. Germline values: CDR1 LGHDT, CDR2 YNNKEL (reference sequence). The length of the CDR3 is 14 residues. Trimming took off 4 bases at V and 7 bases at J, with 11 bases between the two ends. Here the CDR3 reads CASSPKTTNSPLHF. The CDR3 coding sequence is TGTGCCAGCAGCCCCAAGACGACGAATTCACCCCTCCACTTT.

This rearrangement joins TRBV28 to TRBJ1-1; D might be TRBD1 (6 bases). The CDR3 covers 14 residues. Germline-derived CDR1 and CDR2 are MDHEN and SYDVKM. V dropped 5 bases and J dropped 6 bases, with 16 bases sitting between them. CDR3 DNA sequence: TGTGCCAGCAGTGCCTGGAAAGGGGGTTCTGAAGCTTTCTTT. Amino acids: CASSAWKGGSEAFF. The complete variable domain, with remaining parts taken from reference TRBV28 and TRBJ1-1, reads DVKVTQSSRYLVKRTGEKVFLECVQDMDHENMFWYRQDPGLGLRLIYFSYDVKMKEKGDIPEGYSVSREKKERFSLILESASTNQTSMYLCASSAWKGGSEAFFGQGTRLTVV.

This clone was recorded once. This CDR3 reads CASRRTSGGADEQFF. The CDR3 DNA reads TGTGCCAGCAGGCGGACTAGCGGGGGGGCTGACGAGCAGTTCTTC. V and J are TRBV2 and TRBJ2-1; 15 bases align to TRBD2. The CDR3 is 15 residues long. The V gene end was trimmed by 6 bases and the J gene end by 10 bases; junction bases not matched to a gene: 7. Germline V gene lookup returns CDR1 SNHLY and CDR2 FYNNEI.